This TCR beta chain was identified during a study of T-cell reconstitution after alpha-beta-depleted transplantation in children. Study-wide findings and caveats: At around two months after transplant, the alpha-beta T cells were reportedly derived from several hundred expanded clones that came from non-depleted graft cells. From surviving recipient T cells and thymic progenitors came the high day-60 TCRbeta diversity observed in some patients. Counts and diversity of T cells one year after transplant came mostly from newly produced T cells.

TCRbeta library construction was performed incorporating unique molecular identifiers. TCRdb re-called the PCR reads with MiXCR, one entry per CDR3 protein. This sample has 580,000 or so distinct CDR3 sequences; about 23% occur once, and the top ten carry 11% to 15%. With respect to this clonotype: What it binds is not known.

The V segment lost 2 bases and the J segment 1 base; nucleotides outside the gene matches: 6. CDR1 MNHEY and CDR2 SVGAGI come from the germline V gene. The CDR3 contains 18 residues. The sequence was collected from a boy under two years old who had a stem cell transplant for acute myeloid leukemia, so the T cells may come from the graft donor. The genes are TRBV6-5 and TRBJ2-5, with 14 bases that match TRBD2. This specimen consisted of PBMCs, mostly from graft donor cells, obtained 360 days after TCRalphabeta/CD19-depleted stem cell transplant. CDR3 sequence: CASSYTGLAGGAQETQYF. CDR3 sequence (DNA): TGTGCCAGCAGTTACACCGGACTAGCGGGGGGCGCCCAAGAGACCCAGTACTTC.